This is a list of T cell receptor beta chains from one sample in a study of cytomegalovirus exposure and HLA in healthy donors. Method: immunoSEQ multiplex PCR; TCRdb's copy keeps in-frame clones and lacks some. The repertoire consists of about 150,000 clones, with about 64% occurring once and the leading ten covering 3.5% to 5%. The sequenced sample consisted of PBMCs. The receptor set was obtained from a man in his fifties or sixties in good health and CMV-seronegative. Both conserved end residues are part of each CDR3. The D gene is left open where the match is weak. Expanded clones get a size class; other rows say once, few or many, or leave the size out.

abundance	j_gene	d_gene	v_gene	CDR3nt	CDR3aa
NA	TRBJ1-1	NA	TRBV5-6	TGTGCCAGCAGCTATGCTGGGGGCACCTTTAACACTGAAGCTTTCTTT	CASSYAGGTFNTEAFF
NA	TRBJ2-3	TRBD2	TRBV30	TGTGCCTGGAGTAGGTTAGCGGGAGGTGCAGATACGCAGTATTTT	CAWSRLAGGADTQYF
NA	TRBJ1-2	NA	TRBV6-1	TGTGCCAGCAATAATCAGGGAGACAGGAACTATGGCTACACCTTC	CASNNQGDRNYGYTF
NA	TRBJ2-2	NA	TRBV19	TGTGCCAGTAGTAGGCCCGGGGGCACCGGGGAGCTGTTTTTT	CASSRPGGTGELFF
few	TRBJ1-1	TRBD1	TRBV6-6	TGTGCCAGCAGTTACGCAGGGGGGATAACTGAAGCTTTCTTT	CASSYAGGITEAFF
NA	TRBJ2-2	TRBD1	TRBV5-4	TGTGCCAGCAGCCCGGGACAGGGGAACACCGGGGAGCTGTTTTTT	CASSPGQGNTGELFF
NA	TRBJ2-7	NA	TRBV7-2	TGTGCCAGCAGCTTAGAGGTCGGCGGGTCCACGACCTACGAGCAGTACTTC	CASSLEVGGSTTYEQYF
NA	TRBJ2-1	NA	TRBV4-3	TGCGCCAGCAGCCAAGGGGACTCTAACCGCTACAATGAGCAGTTCTTC	CASSQGDSNRYNEQFF
NA	TRBJ2-3	TRBD2	TRBV28	TGTGCCAGCGGACTAGCGGGAGTGGGGGCAGATACGCAGTATTTT	CASGLAGVGADTQYF
NA	TRBJ1-5	NA	TRBV6-6	TGTGCCAGCAGTTCCCGGGACAAGGGGAGCAATCAGCCCCAGCATTTT	CASSSRDKGSNQPQHF
few	TRBJ2-5	NA	TRBV25-1	TGTGCCAGCAGTGAATACCGAGGAGCACAAGAGACCCAGTACTTC	CASSEYRGAQETQYF
NA	TRBJ2-7	NA	TRBV6-4	TGTGCCAGCAGTGACTCGGACGGCGGGGAGCAGTACTTC	CASSDSDGGEQYF
NA	TRBJ2-7	TRBD1	TRBV6-1	TGTGCCAGTAAGGGACAGCCCTACGAGCAGTACTTC	CASKGQPYEQYF
few	TRBJ2-7	TRBD2	TRBV9	TGTGCCAGCAGCGTAGGGGGTAGCGGGGTTAGCGAGCAGTACTTC	CASSVGGSGVSEQYF
NA	TRBJ1-6	NA	TRBV5-5	TGTGCCAGCAGCTTGGAAGGATTGGAGGGCTCACCCCTCCACTTT	CASSLEGLEGSPLHF
few	TRBJ1-1	TRBD1	TRBV7-6	TGTGCCAGCAGCTTAGGGGACAGGGGGTTCGGCACTGAAGCTTTCTTT	CASSLGDRGFGTEAFF
once	TRBJ2-1	TRBD1	TRBV7-3	TGTGCCAGCAGCTCGGGACAGGGGGCGCGTAATGAGCAGTTCTTC	CASSSGQGARNEQFF